The text below deals with one TCR beta chain. The antigen remains unidentified. The data belong to a study of CXCR3-negative and CXCR3-positive naive CD8 T cells. CD45RO-CCR7+CD27+CD95- characterized naive CD8+ T cells. Libraries were UMI-labeled 5' RACE TRB cDNA. After re-calling the 5' RACE reads, TCRdb lists one entry per CDR3 protein, DNA absent. Its listing shows over 35,000 distinct CDR3 sequences. Study-level results: In naive cells, CXCR3-negative and CXCR3-positive subsets had similar TRBV-TRBJ usage; memory cells differed. Much lower diversity was found in memory CD8+ cells, while both naive subsets had comparably high diversity.

The source material was naive CXCR3- CD8+ T cells from blood. The subset was: CD45RO-CCR7+CD27+CD95- naive CD8+ T cells lacking CXCR3 (TNR3-). This TCR was recovered from a human donor in good health. Some clones in this sample may be carry-over from other donors' samples.

The CDR3 loop is CASSTGDSYNEQFF. The chain is built from TRBV6-1 and TRBJ2-1; the TCRdb call, TRBD1, lacks DNA for checking. Germline V lookup: CDR1 MNHNS, CDR2 SASEGT. The CDR3 has 14 amino acids.